Below, one TCR beta chain is given with its context. The CDR3 has 12 amino acids. Trimming pared 1 base from V and 15 bases from J, leaving 13 bases between. Per the germline V gene, CDR1 is SNHLY and CDR2 is FYNNEI. The data were taken from a study of blood T cell repertoires in COVID-19. Study-level information: Some COVID-19 samples were acute and others convalescent; all came from the United States, Italy and Spain.

Study processing details: Scientists estimated how many nucleated cells there were by amplifying reference gene primers. The data were produced by immunoSEQ multiplex PCR, yet TCRdb's version contains in-frame clones alone and is incomplete. From that table come the V and J calls and clone size; the DNA was used to work out D and trimming. The repertoire holds approximately 450,000 clones, with around 89% as singletons. The TCR originated in a woman in her thirties with acute or convalescent COVID-19. J is TRBJ2-4 and V is TRBV2, with D perhaps TRBD2 (6 bases). Material: peripheral blood. The CDR3 sequence: CASSEVDRGWYF. For the CDR3, the DNA is TGTGCCAGCAGTGAAGTGGATCGGGGGTGGTACTTC.